This T cell receptor beta chain is from a study of blood T cell repertoires in COVID-19. Generated by immunoSEQ multiplex PCR, the TCRdb table keeps only in-frame clones and is missing some. This table has fewer than 30,000 clones, roughly nine tenths appearing once. V shed 10 bases, J shed 17 bases, and the junction held 14 bases outside the gene matches. CDR3 length: 12 amino acids. Germline CDR1 is SNHLY and CDR2 is FYNNEI. V is TRBV2 and J is TRBJ1-6; 7 nucleotides match TRBD1. Source material: peripheral blood. The receptor's source is a man aged 50-60 years with active COVID-19. The CDR3 spells CANRDSIGPVHF. CDR3 in DNA: TGTGCCAACCGGGACAGCATTGGTCCTGTCCACTTT. Combining the CDR3 with reference TRBV2 and TRBJ1-6 gives the whole variable domain EPEVTQTPSHQVTQMGQEVILRCVPISNHLYFYWYRQILGQKVEFLVSFYNNEISEKSEIFDDQFSVERPDGSNFTLKIRSTKLEDSAMYFCANRDSIGPVHFGNGTRLTVT.